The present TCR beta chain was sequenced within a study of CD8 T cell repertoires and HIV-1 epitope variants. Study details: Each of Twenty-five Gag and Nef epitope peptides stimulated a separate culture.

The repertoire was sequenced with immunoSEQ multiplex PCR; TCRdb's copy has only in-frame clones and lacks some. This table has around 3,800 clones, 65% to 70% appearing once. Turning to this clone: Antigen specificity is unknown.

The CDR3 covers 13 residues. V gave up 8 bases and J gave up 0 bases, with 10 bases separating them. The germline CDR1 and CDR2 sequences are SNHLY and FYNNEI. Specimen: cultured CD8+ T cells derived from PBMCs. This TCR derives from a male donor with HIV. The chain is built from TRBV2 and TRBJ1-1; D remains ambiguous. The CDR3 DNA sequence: TGTGCCAGCCGTGGAATTATGAACACTGAAGCTTTCTTT. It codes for CASRGIMNTEAFF.